One sample yielded the 2 T cell receptor beta chains listed below, sequenced in a study of OX40 agonist ivuxolimab in advanced cancers. Here immunoSEQ multiplex PCR was the method, and the copy in TCRdb shows in-frame clones only, minus some. The top ten hold around 2% of the sample, which has tens of thousands of clones, about nine tenths seen once. Source: CD4+ or CD8+ T cells sorted from blood, taken in a trial of the OX40 agonist ivuxolimab. The source is an adult with an advanced solid tumor such as melanoma, head and neck, liver or kidney cancer.

The genes are TRBV6-1 and TRBJ1-2, with D tentatively TRBD1 (5 bases). This CDR3 spans 13 amino acids. The germline V and J ends were trimmed by 6 bases and 2 bases, with 10 bases remaining between them. The germline V gene encodes CDR1 MNHNS and CDR2 SASEGT. The CDR3: CASRMAGNYGYTF. In nucleotides, the CDR3 is TGTGCCAGCAGAATGGCAGGGAACTATGGCTACACCTTC.

This sequence joins TRBV5-1 and TRBJ2-3; D gene uncertain. V dropped 4 bases and J dropped 2 bases, with 11 bases sitting between them. The germline V gene encodes CDR1 SGHRS and CDR2 YFSETQ. The CDR3 covers 14 residues. This CDR3 is CASSAGSHTDTQYF. The CDR3 DNA follows: TGCGCCAGCAGCGCCGGGTCCCACACAGATACGCAGTATTTT. The complete variable domain, with remaining parts taken from reference TRBV5-1 and TRBJ2-3, reads KAGVTQTPRYLIKTRGQQVTLSCSPISGHRSVSWYQQTPGQGLQFLFEYFSETQRNKGNFPGRFSGRQFSNSRSEMNVSTLELGDSALYLCASSAGSHTDTQYFGPGTRLTVL.